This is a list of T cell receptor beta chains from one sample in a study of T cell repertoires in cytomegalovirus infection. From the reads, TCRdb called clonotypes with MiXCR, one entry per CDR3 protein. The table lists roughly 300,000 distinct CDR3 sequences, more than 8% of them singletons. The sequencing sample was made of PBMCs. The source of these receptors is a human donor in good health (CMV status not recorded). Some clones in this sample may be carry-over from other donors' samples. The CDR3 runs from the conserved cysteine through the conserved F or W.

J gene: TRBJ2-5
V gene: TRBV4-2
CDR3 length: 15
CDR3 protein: CASSQGGQIGETQYF

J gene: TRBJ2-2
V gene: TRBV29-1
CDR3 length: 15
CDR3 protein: CSVDPTGAMTGELFF

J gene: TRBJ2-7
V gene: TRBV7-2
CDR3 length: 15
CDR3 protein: CASSLVWDRWGEQYF

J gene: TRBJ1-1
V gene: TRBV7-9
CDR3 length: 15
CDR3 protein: CASSLGFGMNTEAFF

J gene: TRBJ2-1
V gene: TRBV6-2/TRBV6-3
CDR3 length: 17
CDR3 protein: CASSGPAGQLGYNEQFF

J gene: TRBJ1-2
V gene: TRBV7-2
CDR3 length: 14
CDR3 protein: CASSLAASYYGYTF

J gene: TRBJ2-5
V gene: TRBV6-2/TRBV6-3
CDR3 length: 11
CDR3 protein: CAIQRGKTQYF

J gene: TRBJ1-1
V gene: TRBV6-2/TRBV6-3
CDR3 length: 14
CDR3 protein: CASSYPTENTEAFF

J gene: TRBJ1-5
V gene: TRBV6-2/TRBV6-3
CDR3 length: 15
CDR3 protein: CASSYYRSPNQPQHF

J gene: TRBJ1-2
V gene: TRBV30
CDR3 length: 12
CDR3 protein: CAWSLSGNGYTF

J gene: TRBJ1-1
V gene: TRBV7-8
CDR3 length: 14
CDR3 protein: CASSSHGGRTEAFF

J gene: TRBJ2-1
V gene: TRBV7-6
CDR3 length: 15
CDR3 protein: CANSPSGSTGNEQFF

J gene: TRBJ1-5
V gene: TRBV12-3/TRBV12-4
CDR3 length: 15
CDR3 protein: CASSLTGLTNQPQHF

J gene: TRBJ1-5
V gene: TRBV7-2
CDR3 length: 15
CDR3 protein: CASSLQGNSNQPQHF

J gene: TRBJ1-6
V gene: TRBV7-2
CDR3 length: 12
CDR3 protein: CASSFMGSPLHF

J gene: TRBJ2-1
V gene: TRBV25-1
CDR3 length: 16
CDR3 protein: CASRRVRQVAYNEQFF

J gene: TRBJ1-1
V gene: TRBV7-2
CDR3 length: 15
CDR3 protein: CASSLEPRGWTEAFF

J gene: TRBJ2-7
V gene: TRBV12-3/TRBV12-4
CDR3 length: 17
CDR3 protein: CASSVGGQGLIPYEQYF

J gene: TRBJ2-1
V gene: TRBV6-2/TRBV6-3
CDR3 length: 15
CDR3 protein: CVSRNDGSSYNEQFF

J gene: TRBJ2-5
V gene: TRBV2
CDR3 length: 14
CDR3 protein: CASRNKEFGETQYF

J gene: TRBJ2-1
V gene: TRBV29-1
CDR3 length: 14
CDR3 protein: CSVVRISFPNEQFF

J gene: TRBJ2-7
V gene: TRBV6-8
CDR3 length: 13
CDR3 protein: CASSRAMKWEQYF

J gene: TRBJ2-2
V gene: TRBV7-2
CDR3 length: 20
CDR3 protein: CASSLGWLAGGPTLTGELFF

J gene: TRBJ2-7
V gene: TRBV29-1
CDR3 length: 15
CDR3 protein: CSVKLGLAGEYEQYF

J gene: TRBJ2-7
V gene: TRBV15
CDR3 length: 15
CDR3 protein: CATSRTRQYSDEQYF